This record looks at one TCR beta chain sequence and its context. Sequencing of TCR beta, carried out with a high-throughput approach, was applied to CD8+ and CD4+ T cells from the blood. The sample originates from a study of CD8 T cells in Susac syndrome. RNA totalling about 0.45 to 1 ug underwent reverse transcription with random hexamers. TCRdb re-derived calls from the immunoSEQ multiplex PCR reads in MiXCR, one entry per CDR3 protein. The profile covers 250,000 to 300,000 distinct CDR3 sequences, with about 88% appearing a single time and 0.18% taken by the ten largest. Germline lookup yields CDR1 MGHDK and CDR2 SYGVNS. V lost 4 bases and J 6 bases, leaving 6 bases between the germline ends. The CDR3 contains 11 residues.

The receptor comes from a human donor with multiple sclerosis. Sequencing was performed on CD8+ T cells from PBMCs. The V call is TRBV25-1, the J call TRBJ1-1; TRBD1 is a possible D gene (6 bases). Here the CDR3 DNA reads TGTGCCAGCAGTGCAGGGGCTGAAGCTTTCTTT. This sequence encodes CASSAGAEAFF.